One and the same sample provided the 14 T cell receptor beta chains below, sequenced in a study of OX40 agonist ivuxolimab in advanced cancers. Libraries were prepared by immunoSEQ multiplex PCR; TCRdb keeps only in-frame clonotypes and omits some of them. The table records 20,000 to 25,000 clones, around 80% of them present only once. The input for sequencing was CD4+ or CD8+ T cells sorted from blood, taken in a trial of the OX40 agonist ivuxolimab. Receptors originate from an adult with an advanced solid tumor such as melanoma, head and neck, liver or kidney cancer.

The J gene is TRBJ2-7, the V gene TRBV9; tentative D call: TRBD2 (6 bases). Trimming removed 5 bases from V and 5 bases from J, with 14 bases in between. Looked up from germline, CDR1 is SGDLS and CDR2 is YYNGEE. The CDR3 runs 13 residues. As DNA, the CDR3 is TGTGCCAGCAGTACCGGAGGGAAGAACGAGCAGTACTTC. Encoded protein: CASSTGGKNEQYF.

The chain combines TRBV7-7 with TRBJ2-2; D unresolved. This CDR3 is built from 14 residues. V lost 5 bases and J 2 bases, leaving 9 bases between the germline ends. Per the germline V gene, CDR1 is SSHAT and CDR2 is FNYEAQ (reference sequence). This CDR3 is CASSPYRNTGELFF. In nucleotides, the CDR3 is TGTGCCAGCAGCCCCTACAGAAACACCGGGGAGCTGTTTTTT.

The count of this clone is one. The rearrangement links TRBV5-1 to TRBJ1-1; maybe TRBD1 (5 bases). This CDR3 region has 14 residues. The V end lost 2 bases, the J end lost 4 bases, and 12 bases lay between the germline ends. Per the germline V gene, CDR1 is SGHRS and CDR2 is YFSETQ. Here the CDR3 reads CASSFRGRGTEAFF. The CDR3 bases are TGCGCCAGCAGCTTCCGGGGAAGGGGCACTGAAGCTTTCTTT.

The gene calls are TRBV15 and TRBJ1-4; D not resolved. This CDR3 region has 13 residues. Germline assignment: CDR1 LNHNV and CDR2 YYDKDF (reference sequence). Trimming took off 0 bases at V and 8 bases at J, with 7 bases between the two ends. CDR3 residues: CATSRDSGEKLFF. The CDR3, as DNA: TGTGCCACCAGCAGAGATTCGGGAGAAAAACTGTTTTTT.

This sequence joins TRBV6-6 and TRBJ1-1, with D perhaps matching TRBD1 (5 bases). V lost 5 bases, J lost 2 bases, and 15 bases lay in between. CDR1 and CDR2 (germline): MNHNY, SVGAGI (reference sequence). This CDR3 comprises 15 residues. The CDR3 region is CASSNTRTPNTEAFF. The CDR3 nucleotides are TGTGCCAGCAGTAATACGAGGACACCCAACACTGAAGCTTTCTTT.

The chain has TRBV11-2 and TRBJ2-1; 10 bases line up with TRBD2. The V gene end was trimmed by 5 bases and the J gene end by 3 bases; junction bases not matched to a gene: 7. The CDR3 is made up of 16 amino acids. In germline, CDR1 is SGHAT, CDR2 FQNNGV. CDR3 coding DNA: TGTGCCAGCAGCAGCCGGACTAGCGGAGTCTACAATGAGCAGTTCTTC. This translates into CASSSRTSGVYNEQFF.

The rearrangement uses TRBV4-3 and TRBJ1-5; D is unclear. This CDR3 comprises 13 residues. In germline, CDR1 is LGHNA, CDR2 YSLEER. Trimming took 1 base from V and 6 from J, leaving 7 bases between them. CDR3 coding DNA: TGCGCCAGCAGCCAAGGACGGAGTCAGCCCCAGCATTTT. Amino acids: CASSQGRSQPQHF.

About this clone itself: Sequence at one end of the junction differs from germline and may be a read error. The chain has TRBV7-7 and TRBJ2-5; 11 positions agree with TRBD1. This CDR3 comprises 16 residues. In germline, CDR1 is SSHAT, CDR2 FNYEAQ (reference sequence). The CDR3 DNA reads TGTGCTAGCAGCTTAGGGGACAGGGGGGGACAAGAGACCCAGTACTTC. Residues: CASSLGDRGGQETQYF.

V usage is TRBV5-1 and J usage is TRBJ2-7; D is perhaps TRBD2 (6 bases). V was trimmed by 3 bases and J by 6 bases, leaving 10 bases between them. This CDR3 has 12 amino acids. Germline CDR1 SGHRS, CDR2 YFSETQ. The CDR3 here is CASSWRDLEQYF. The CDR3 DNA sequence: TGCGCCAGCAGCTGGAGGGACCTCGAGCAGTACTTC. Based on the CDR3 plus reference TRBV5-1 and TRBJ2-7, the full variable domain is KAGVTQTPRYLIKTRGQQVTLSCSPISGHRSVSWYQQTPGQGLQFLFEYFSETQRNKGNFPGRFSGRQFSNSRSEMNVSTLELGDSALYLCASSWRDLEQYFGPGTRLTVT.

This sequence joins TRBV7-9 and TRBJ1-1, with 9 bases that match TRBD1. The CDR3 extends over 18 amino acids. Germline loops: CDR1 SEHNR, CDR2 FQNEAQ (reference sequence). The V gene end was trimmed by 5 bases and the J gene end by 7 bases; junction bases not matched to a gene: 20. CDR3 in amino acids: CASSRPLKRTGEHGEAFF. DNA for the CDR3: TGTGCCAGCAGCCGACCCTTAAAACGGACAGGGGAACATGGTGAAGCTTTCTTT.

The CDR3 reads CASSGDRDGNTIYF. The DNA of the CDR3 is TGTGCCAGCAGCGGGGACAGGGACGGAAACACCATATATTTT. The chain joins TRBV9 to TRBJ1-3; 9 nucleotides agree with TRBD1. Germline-derived CDR1 and CDR2 are SGDLS and YYNGEE. Trimming cost V 3 bases and J 4 bases; bases outside gene matches: 2. This CDR3 has 14 residues. Variable domain in full (rest from reference TRBV9 and TRBJ1-3): DSGVTQTPKHLITATGQRVTLRCSPRSGDLSVYWYQQSLDQGLQFLIQYYNGEERAKGNILERFSAQQFPDLHSELNLSSLELGDSALYFCASSGDRDGNTIYFGEGSWLTVV.

The CDR3 DNA is TGTGCCAGCAGCTTAACCGGGACAGGGGGACGTCAGCCCCAGCATTTT. Translated: CASSLTGTGGRQPQHF. V gene TRBV7-2 combines with J gene TRBJ1-5; TRBD1 agrees at 11 bases. This CDR3 is built from 16 residues. CDR1 and CDR2 from the germline V gene are SGHTA and FQGNSA. Unmatched junction bases numbered 6, after V lost 2 bases and J lost 6 bases.

This clone was counted only a few times. This chain joins TRBV4-3 and TRBJ2-7; 8 bases match TRBD1. The germline V gene encodes CDR1 LGHNA and CDR2 YSLEER. V shed 3 bases and J 7 bases; nucleotides not matched to a gene: 5. There are 13 residues in the CDR3. In nucleotides, the CDR3 is TGCGCCAGCAGCCATGGACAGGGAGGAGAGCAGTACTTC. Its translation: CASSHGQGGEQYF.

The V gene is TRBV9, the J gene TRBJ1-2; D might be TRBD1 (5 bases). Germline-derived CDR1 and CDR2 are SGDLS and YYNGEE. The length of the CDR3 is 14 residues. V lost 4 bases and J 5 bases, leaving 15 bases between the germline ends. The CDR3 spells CASSRDGGVYGYTF. The CDR3 DNA is TGTGCCAGCAGCCGCGACGGGGGTGTTTATGGCTACACCTTC.